Each of the 10 T cell receptor beta chains below was sequenced from the same sample in a study of blood T cell repertoires in COVID-19 (dated by TCRdb to about 2020). The protocol used for the library was the immunoSEQ multiplex PCR assay. TCRdb took over this immuneACCESS table, retaining in-frame rearrangements with V and J assigned. Such tables are incomplete; in checked studies, under half of the missing clones stem from an unresolved V gene, and the remainder is unexplained. For this sample there are tens of thousands of clones; over 75% appear just once. The leading ten clones occupy less than 55% of the sample. Sequences were obtained from peripheral blood. These receptors came from an older woman with COVID-19, enrolled during active disease.

The chain is built from TRBV19 and TRBJ1-3; D may be TRBD1 (5 bases). Looked up from germline, CDR1 is LNHDA and CDR2 is SQIVND (reference sequence). The ends were cut back, 5 bases at V and 0 bases at J, with 11 bases in the middle. The CDR3 consists of 15 residues. Here the CDR3 DNA reads TGTGCCAGTAGTCATACAGGAAGCTCTGGAAACACCATATATTTT. It yields the protein CASSHTGSSGNTIYF.

CDR3 nucleotide sequence: TGCAGTGCCCTGGCTCCAGATACGCAGTATTTT. Translated, it gives CSALAPDTQYF. The chain employs TRBV20-1 and TRBJ2-3, with D hard to call. Germline CDR1 DFQATT, CDR2 SNEGSKA (reference sequence). Trimming took off 6 bases at V and 4 bases at J, with 8 bases between the two ends. This CDR3 is built from 11 residues.

The rearrangement joins TRBV19 to TRBJ2-2; no definite D call. Germline CDR1 and CDR2: LNHDA and SQIVND (reference sequence). V lost 6 bases and J 4 bases, leaving 6 bases between the germline ends. CDR3 length: 12 residues. The CDR3 spells CASSPSTGELFF. In DNA, the CDR3 is TGTGCCAGTAGCCCATCCACCGGGGAGCTGTTTTTT.

This chain connects TRBV14 to TRBJ2-3, with 11 bases lining up with TRBD2. This CDR3 is built from 17 residues. V lost 4 bases, J lost 0 bases, and 6 bases stayed unmatched. Germline CDR1 reads SGHDN; CDR2 reads FVKESK. CDR3 residues: CASSPTSGRRSTDTQYF. The CDR3 DNA reads as TGTGCCAGCAGCCCCACTAGCGGGAGACGAAGCACAGATACGCAGTATTTT.

V and J are TRBV5-1 and TRBJ1-2; 8 bases match TRBD1. CDR1 is SGHRS, CDR2 YFSETQ, per germline. This CDR3 comprises 16 residues. The V and J ends lost 1 base and 3 bases, in that order; junction bases with no gene match: 8. The CDR3 sequence is CASSLFAGGAYYGYTF. The CDR3 nucleotides read TGCGCCAGCAGCTTGTTTGCAGGGGGCGCCTACTATGGCTACACCTTC. The full variable domain, rest sourced from reference TRBV5-1 and TRBJ1-2, is KAGVTQTPRYLIKTRGQQVTLSCSPISGHRSVSWYQQTPGQGLQFLFEYFSETQRNKGNFPGRFSGRQFSNSRSEMNVSTLELGDSALYLCASSLFAGGAYYGYTFGSGTRLTVV.

The V and J genes are TRBV2 and TRBJ1-1, with 7 bases matching TRBD1. The CDR3 consists of 14 residues. After removal of 5 bases from V and 1 base from J, the junction contained 4 bases not matched to a gene. The germline gives CDR1 SNHLY, CDR2 FYNNEI. This chain's CDR3 is CASSKGQPNTEAFF. CDR3 DNA: TGTGCCAGCAGTAAGGGACAGCCGAACACTGAAGCTTTCTTT.

V and J are TRBV3-1 (or the pseudogene TRBV3-2) and TRBJ2-5; a weak D match, TRBD2 (5 bases). CDR3 length: 17 residues. V shed 0 bases and J shed 2 bases, with 16 bases lying between them. The germline CDR1 and CDR2 sequences are LGHDT and YNNKEL (reference sequence). This CDR3 reads CASSQEGRGSGQETQYF. Here the CDR3 DNA reads TGTGCCAGCAGCCAAGAGGGTAGAGGGTCGGGTCAAGAGACCCAGTACTTC.

There are a few counts of this clone. The chain carries TRBV2 and TRBJ2-1; possible D gene TRBD2, 6 bases. Trimming shortened V by 5 bases and J by 8 bases, and 7 bases separated the two germline ends. Germline lookup yields CDR1 SNHLY and CDR2 FYNNEI. There are 11 residues in the CDR3. The CDR3 here is CASSREDEQFF. The CDR3 DNA reads TGTGCCAGCAGTAGGGAGGATGAGCAGTTCTTC.

The chain couples TRBV9 to TRBJ2-5; D unclear. In germline, CDR1 is SGDLS, CDR2 YYNGEE. The V end was cut by 3 bases, the J end by 2 bases, with 11 bases between. There are 14 residues in the CDR3. The CDR3 DNA follows: TGTGCCAGCAGCGACCCCAGGTTTCAAGAGACCCAGTACTTC. Protein sequence: CASSDPRFQETQYF.

The chain joins TRBV6-5 to TRBJ1-1; D is undetermined. Germline loops: CDR1 MNHEY, CDR2 SVGAGI. The CDR3 sequence is 13 residues long. V was trimmed by 6 bases and J by 4 bases, leaving 12 bases between them. CDR3 sequence: CASSTPEGTEAFF. Here the CDR3 DNA reads TGTGCCAGCAGCACTCCCGAGGGCACTGAAGCTTTCTTT.